This T cell receptor (beta chain) was captured in a study of cytomegalovirus exposure and HLA in healthy donors (dated by TCRdb to between 2016 and 2019). Regarding the research as a whole: An earlier analysis of several hundred of the donors reported roughly 300 Gb of sequence data and 95 million to 140 million unique TCR beta sequences obtained from some 170 million T cells. An early release covering roughly 600 HLA-typed donors comprised approximately 300 gigabases of sequencing data and some 79 million unique TCR sequences. Of the roughly 400 genotyped donors, around 81% fell in the genetic ancestry cluster associated with self-reported Caucasian donors. The study was designed to test whether signatures of past pathogen exposure could be identified by cataloging public T cell receptors. The study used immunosequencing to profile the T cell repertoires of several hundred subjects and linked those repertoires to cytomegalovirus serostatus. Besides the first cohort of 666 subjects, a separate validation cohort made up of over 95 different subjects was used. To predict cytomegalovirus infection status, the study brought together high-throughput TCR immunosequencing, statistical association of individual TCRs with disease status, and machine learning. A later analysis re-analyzed previously published TCR beta repertoires from roughly 690 donors and added high-resolution HLA genotyping to study TCR occurrence patterns. In the later analysis, no new phenotypic data were used to find candidate immune exposures; instead, reliance was placed on TCR beta sequences and their occurrence across donors. To decide whether each TCR beta V gene segment behaved as functional or pseudogenic, an earlier analysis of 587 of the donors relied on high-throughput TCR beta sequencing. Donor age, sex, ethnicity and CMV serostatus were collected together with the repertoire data. A later genetic analysis used genome-wide SNP genotypes for about 60% of the roughly 700 donors, treating that subset as a discovery cohort. All discovery cohort repertoires had been generated using a single sequencing platform. HLA typing included class I and class II loci at four-digit resolution. The number of typed donors differed by locus: 629-630 for A, B, C, DRB1 and DQB1; approximately 520 for DQA1; around 610 for DPA1; and around 490 for DPB1. Because of strong linkage in the cohort, five DR-DQ haplotypes were treated as single units for association and clustering. Among almost 400 genotyped donors of the cohort, an average of 235,054 unique TCR beta nucleotide sequences were sequenced per donor, around 20% of them non-productive. Points the paper makes about the study in general: The only immune exposure information available for the cohort was CMV serostatus. Three of the identified cytomegalovirus-associated TCR beta chains were confirmed in vitro to be specific for cytomegalovirus antigens. A later analysis associated 16,951 TCR beta sequences with specific HLA alleles at a false discovery rate of 0.05. In both the original and validation cohorts, the classifier was reported to diagnose cytomegalovirus status with high specificity and sensitivity. In a later analysis, most CMV-associated TCR beta chains were found to appear HLA-restricted, with HLA associations seemingly driven largely by CMV exposure. A further reported finding was that TCR beta sequences accurately predicted the HLA-A and HLA-B alleles for most subjects in the first cohort. Presence/absence analyses assumed roughly uniform sequencing depth across donors, an assumption that may not hold. A later analysis reported that several top co-occurrence clusters appeared linked to parvovirus B19, influenza, CMV and Epstein-Barr virus. Because some donors lacked HLA typing at each locus, the association tests relied only on the typed subset. The study gave a list of about 150 TCR beta chains associated with cytomegalovirus. Assigning TCR associations to individual alleles was difficult when HLA alleles, especially DR and DQ, strongly co-occurred. The cohort was sequenced for TCR beta chains only, and without alpha or paired-chain data the features that could be detected were limited. Correlated functional status among segregating V segments might be attributable to linkage disequilibrium, but an unknown experimental factor could not be ruled out. In a later analysis, HLA-associated TCR beta chains showed more clonal expansion and lower generation probabilities than non-associated chains that were equally common. Because counts were too low, seventeen rarely observed V segments, including chromosome 9 orphons, were left out of the earlier analysis of about 620 of the donors. A group of highly shared sequence variants was considered likely to be a technical artifact of the sequencing pipeline. In a later analysis, the rate of TCR association differed among HLA loci, with DRB1 alleles having the most associated TCRs and HLA-C alleles having the fewest. An earlier analysis of approximately 500 of the donors showed that most TCR beta V segments appeared in productive rearrangements either about 87% or about 30% of the time, which broadly matched IMGT annotations. In a later genetic analysis, a missense DCLRE1C variant was associated with V-gene and J-gene trimming of TCR beta chains, and the association was replicated in an independent cohort. The 87-base-pair reads could not distinguish some IMGT-functional V segments, including TRBV6-2 and TRBV6-3, so those segments were excluded. Across donors, most TCR sequences were observed very rarely, whereas some public TCRs were present in many individuals. A later genetic analysis reported fewer N-insertions in productive TCRs among donors in an Asian-associated ancestry cluster than the roughly 620-donor mean. It was suggested by the authors that the approach could potentially be generalized to other disease states and immunological phenotypes.

V drops 6 bases and J drops 4 bases, leaving 12 bases in between. The germline V gene yields MNHEY for CDR1 and SVGAGI for CDR2. The CDR3 starts with the cysteine, ends with the phenylalanine, and has 13 residues. Only the CDR3 region is kept as DNA, spanning 39 bases read in frame from base 1. Remarks on this clone: Which antigen it targets is not known.

In total, roughly 670 healthy bone marrow donors made up the cohort. At the time of sampling, every cohort member was nominally healthy, though immune exposures that went unrecorded were likely present. The donor tested CMV seronegative and was one of the 352 seronegative cohort members. A peripheral blood sample was collected from each donor, and TCR beta sequencing was performed on peripheral blood mononuclear cells. Genomic DNA was extracted from the blood cell samples with the Qiagen DNeasy Blood Extraction Kit. The method was the immunoSEQ multiplex PCR assay. For the multiplex PCR, a mixture combining 60 forward primers for TCR Vbeta segments and 13 reverse primers for TCR Jbeta segments was used. The CDR3 region of rearranged TCR beta genes was amplified from genomic DNA by a multiplex PCR assay. The amplified TCR beta libraries were sequenced on the Illumina HiSeq System as 87-base-pair reads. The authors processed their data as follows. A later analysis tallied around 87 million unique TCR beta chains across the 666 repertoires, and around 9.9 million of those chains were shared by two or more donors. Raw reads were error-corrected and collapsed into unique sequences by a nearest-neighbor algorithm in which closely related sequences were merged to remove PCR and sequencing errors. V, D and J gene segments were assigned by aligning CDR3 sequences to IMGT reference sequences. For a sequence to be retained, a match of at least six nucleotides to both a V gene segment and a J gene segment was required. A rearrangement was called productive if the CDR3 had no stop codons and remained in frame with V and J, and every other rearrangement was called non-productive. Following IMGT convention, CDR3 was defined as the stretch from the second conserved V-encoded cysteine up to the conserved J-encoded phenylalanine. The earlier analysis of some 550 of the donors excluded any sequence lacking an unambiguous match to a single V gene segment. An earlier analysis of several hundred of the donors called V segments functional above 56.7% productive rearrangements and segregating when the between-donor standard deviation exceeded 5%. A statistical classification framework was built for diagnosing cytomegalovirus status from the catalog of TCR beta chain sequences. In a later analysis, TCR nucleotide sequences were compared against IMGT/GENE-DB human TR gene sequences so that V and J genes could be assigned. The TCRdist pipeline was used in a later analysis to assign CDR3 sequences and most-parsimonious VDJ recombination scenarios. A later analysis defined each TCR beta chain by its CDR3 amino acid sequence plus V-gene family, and excluded reads lacking a unique V-gene family. A later analysis removed nearly 600 highly shared, low-generation-probability nucleotide sequences to deal with suspected cross-contamination and a sequencing artifact. For each public chain, a later analysis derived a clonal expansion index from normalized ranks of inferred template counts within each repertoire. In a later analysis, generation probabilities were computed with a VDJ recombination model fitted to out-of-frame rearrangements, and the resulting probabilities were checked against IGoR. In a later analysis, TCR-TCR, TCR-HLA and TCR-CMV co-occurrence was scored with hypergeometric tests, and a repertoire-size bias correction was applied to TCR pairs. In a later analysis, false discovery rates were estimated by permuting HLA or CMV assignments 20 times. A later analysis grouped co-occurring TCRs with DBSCAN, adding TCRdist sequence similarity when clustering within HLA-allele-positive subsets. Repertoires with fewer than 30,000 or more than 120,000 public chains, plus five repertoires with anomalous nucleotide sharing, were excluded from co-occurrence clustering. Entries here come from immuneACCESS through TCRdb and include only in-frame sequences with V and J called. Some clones fail to appear in such tables; in the studies checked, an unresolved V gene covers under half of the shortfall, and the cause of the remainder is unknown. D and trimming come from the DNA, and the V and J calls and clone size come from that table. For this sample, the table gives fewer than 200,000 clones. 5.5% to 7.5% of the sample belongs to the ten largest clones.

The TCR was taken from a young man in good health and CMV-seronegative. Recombination joined TRBV6-5 with TRBJ1-1; TRBD1 could be the D gene, as 6 bases match. Sequenced material: PBMCs. The CDR3 amino acid sequence is: CASRETGTTEAFF. The nucleotide sequence is TGTGCCAGCAGGGAAACAGGGACCACTGAAGCTTTCTTT.